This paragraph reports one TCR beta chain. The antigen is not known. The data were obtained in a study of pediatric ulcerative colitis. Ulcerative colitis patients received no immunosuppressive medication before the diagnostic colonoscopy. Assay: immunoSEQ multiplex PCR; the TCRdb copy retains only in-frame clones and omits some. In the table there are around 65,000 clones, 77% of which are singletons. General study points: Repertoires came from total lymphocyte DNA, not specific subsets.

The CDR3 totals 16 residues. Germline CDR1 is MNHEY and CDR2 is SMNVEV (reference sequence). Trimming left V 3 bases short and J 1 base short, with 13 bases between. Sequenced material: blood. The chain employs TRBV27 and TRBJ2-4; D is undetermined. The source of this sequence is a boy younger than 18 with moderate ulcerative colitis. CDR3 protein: CASSFKGGWAKNIQYF. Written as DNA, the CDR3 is TGTGCCAGCAGTTTTAAGGGCGGATGGGCCAAAAACATTCAGTACTTC.